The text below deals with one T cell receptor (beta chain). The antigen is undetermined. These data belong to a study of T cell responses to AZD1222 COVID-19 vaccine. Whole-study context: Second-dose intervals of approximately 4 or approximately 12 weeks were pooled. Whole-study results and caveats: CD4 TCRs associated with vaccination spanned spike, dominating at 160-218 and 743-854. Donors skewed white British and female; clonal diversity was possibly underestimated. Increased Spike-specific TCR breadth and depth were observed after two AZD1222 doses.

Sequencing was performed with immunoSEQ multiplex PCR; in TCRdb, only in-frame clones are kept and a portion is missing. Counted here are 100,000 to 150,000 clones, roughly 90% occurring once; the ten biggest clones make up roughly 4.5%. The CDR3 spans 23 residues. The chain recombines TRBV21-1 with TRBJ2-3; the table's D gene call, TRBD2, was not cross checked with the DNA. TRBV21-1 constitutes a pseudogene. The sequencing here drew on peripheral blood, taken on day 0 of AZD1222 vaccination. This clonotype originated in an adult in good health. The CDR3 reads CASSKDGACRRKPAGVFSDTQYF. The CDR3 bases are TGTGCCAGCAGCAAAGATGGGGCATGTAGGCGGAAACCAGCGGGAGTTTTCTCAGATACGCAGTATTTT.